This T cell receptor (beta chain) is drawn from a study of T cell responses to AZD1222 COVID-19 vaccine. Only in-frame clones appear in the TCRdb table, and some are missing; sequencing was by immunoSEQ multiplex PCR. The repertoire includes around 120,000 clones, about 92% of them detected once, and under 3.5% sits in the top ten. CDR3 length: 13 amino acids. The ends lost 8 bases at V and 7 bases at J; junction bases unmatched: 7. The V gene's germline CDR1 is LNHDA and CDR2 SQIVND (reference sequence). Points from the study as a whole: White British ancestry dominated among donors, who included more females, and clonal diversity was possibly underestimated.

In the case of this clone: What it binds is not known.

The V call is TRBV19, the J call TRBJ2-1; 8 bases map to TRBD1. Sequenced material: peripheral blood, taken on day 0 of AZD1222 vaccination. The receptor comes from an adult in good health. The CDR3 reads CASLDRVGNEQFF. As DNA, the CDR3 is TGTGCCAGTTTGGACAGGGTTGGGAATGAGCAGTTCTTC.